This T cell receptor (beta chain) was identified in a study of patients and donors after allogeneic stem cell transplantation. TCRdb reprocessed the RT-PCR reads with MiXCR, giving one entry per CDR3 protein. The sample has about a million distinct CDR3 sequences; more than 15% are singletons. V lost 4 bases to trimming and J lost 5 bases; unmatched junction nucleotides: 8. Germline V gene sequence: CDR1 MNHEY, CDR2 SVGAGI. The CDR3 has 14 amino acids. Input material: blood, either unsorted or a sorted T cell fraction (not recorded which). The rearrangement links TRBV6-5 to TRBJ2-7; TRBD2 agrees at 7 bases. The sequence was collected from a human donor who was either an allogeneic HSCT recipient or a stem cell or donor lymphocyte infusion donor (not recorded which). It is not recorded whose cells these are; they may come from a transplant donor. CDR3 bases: TGTGCCAGCAGTTCCCCGGGGAGGGGCCACGAGCAGTACTTC. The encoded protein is CASSSPGRGHEQYF.